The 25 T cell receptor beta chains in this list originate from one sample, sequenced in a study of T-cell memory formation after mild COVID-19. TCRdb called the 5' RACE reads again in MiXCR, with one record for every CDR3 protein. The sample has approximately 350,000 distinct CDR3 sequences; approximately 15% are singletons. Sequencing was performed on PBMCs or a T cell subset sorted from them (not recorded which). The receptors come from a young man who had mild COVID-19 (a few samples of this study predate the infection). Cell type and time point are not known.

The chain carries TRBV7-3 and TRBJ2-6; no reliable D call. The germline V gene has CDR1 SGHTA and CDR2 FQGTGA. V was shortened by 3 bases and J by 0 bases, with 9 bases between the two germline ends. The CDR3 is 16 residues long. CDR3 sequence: CASSLGSASGANVLTF. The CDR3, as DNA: TGTGCCAGCAGCTTGGGGTCAGCCTCTGGGGCCAACGTCCTGACTTTC.

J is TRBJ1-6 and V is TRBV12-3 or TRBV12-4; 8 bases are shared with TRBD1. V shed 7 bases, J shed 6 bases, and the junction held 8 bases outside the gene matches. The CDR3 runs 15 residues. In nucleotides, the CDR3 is TGTGCCAGCATCGTACAGGGGGGCCGTAATTCACCCCTCCACTTT. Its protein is CASIVQGGRNSPLHF.

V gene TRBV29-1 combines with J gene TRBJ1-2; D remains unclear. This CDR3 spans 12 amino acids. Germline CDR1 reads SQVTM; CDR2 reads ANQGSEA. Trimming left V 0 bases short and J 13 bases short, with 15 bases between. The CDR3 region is CSVEEQADRGTF. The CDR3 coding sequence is TGCAGCGTTGAAGAGCAGGCGGATCGGGGCACCTTC.

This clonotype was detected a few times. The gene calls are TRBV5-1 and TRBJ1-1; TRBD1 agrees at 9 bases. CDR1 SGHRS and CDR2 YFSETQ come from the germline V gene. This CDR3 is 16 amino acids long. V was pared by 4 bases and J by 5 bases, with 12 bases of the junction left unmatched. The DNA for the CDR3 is TGCGCCAGCAGCCTAGTCCCCGGGACAGGGCTGACTGAAGCTTTCTTT. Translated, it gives CASSLVPGTGLTEAFF.

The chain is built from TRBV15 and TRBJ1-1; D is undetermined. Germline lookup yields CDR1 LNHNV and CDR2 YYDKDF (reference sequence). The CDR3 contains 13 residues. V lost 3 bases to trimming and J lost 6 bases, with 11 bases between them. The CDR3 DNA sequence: TGTGCCACCAGCAGGGAATTCTCCTCTGAAGCTTTCTTT. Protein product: CATSREFSSEAFF.

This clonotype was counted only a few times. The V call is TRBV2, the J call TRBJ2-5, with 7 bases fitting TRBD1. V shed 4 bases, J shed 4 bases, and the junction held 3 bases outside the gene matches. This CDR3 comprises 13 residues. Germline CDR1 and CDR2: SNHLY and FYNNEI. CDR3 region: CASSGDSSETQYF. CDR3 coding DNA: TGTGCCAGCAGTGGGGACAGCTCAGAGACCCAGTACTTC.

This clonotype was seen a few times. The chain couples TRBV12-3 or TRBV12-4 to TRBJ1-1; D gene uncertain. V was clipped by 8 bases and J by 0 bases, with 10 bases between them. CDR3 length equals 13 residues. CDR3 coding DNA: TGTGCCAGCCAAGGACGCCTGAACACTGAAGCTTTCTTT. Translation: CASQGRLNTEAFF.

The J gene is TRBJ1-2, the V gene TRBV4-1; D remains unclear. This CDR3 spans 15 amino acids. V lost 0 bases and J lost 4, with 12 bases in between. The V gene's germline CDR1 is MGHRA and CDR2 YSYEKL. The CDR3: CASSQEGSPFYGYTF. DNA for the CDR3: TGCGCCAGCAGCCAAGAAGGGAGCCCTTTCTATGGCTACACCTTC.

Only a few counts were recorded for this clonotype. The CDR3 DNA reads as TGTGCCAGCAGTTACTCTTGGGGTTCGGAAGAGACCCAGTACTTC. This sequence encodes CASSYSWGSEETQYF. The chain links TRBV6-5 to TRBJ2-5; D gene unclear. The germline CDR1 and CDR2 sequences are MNHEY and SVGAGI. V was pared by 0 bases and J by 3 bases, with 11 bases between. This CDR3 comprises 15 residues.

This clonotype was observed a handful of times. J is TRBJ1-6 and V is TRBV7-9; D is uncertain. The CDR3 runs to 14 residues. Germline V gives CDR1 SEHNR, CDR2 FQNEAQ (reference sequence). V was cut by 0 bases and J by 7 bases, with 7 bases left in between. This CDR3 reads CASSLAVTNSPLHF. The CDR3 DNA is TGTGCCAGCAGCTTAGCGGTAACAAATTCACCCCTCCACTTT.

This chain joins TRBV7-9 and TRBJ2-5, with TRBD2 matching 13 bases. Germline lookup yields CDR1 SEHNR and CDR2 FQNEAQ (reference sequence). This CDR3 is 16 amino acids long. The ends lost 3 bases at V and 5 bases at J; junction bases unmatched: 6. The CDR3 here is CASSFTSGGARETQYF. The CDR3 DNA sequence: TGTGCCAGCAGCTTTACTAGCGGGGGGGCTAGGGAGACCCAGTACTTC.

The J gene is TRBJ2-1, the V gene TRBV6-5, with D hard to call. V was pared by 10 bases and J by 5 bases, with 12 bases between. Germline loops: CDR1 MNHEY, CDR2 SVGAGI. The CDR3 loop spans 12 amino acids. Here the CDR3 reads CATESADNEQFF. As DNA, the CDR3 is TGTGCCACCGAGTCGGCTGACAATGAGCAGTTCTTC.

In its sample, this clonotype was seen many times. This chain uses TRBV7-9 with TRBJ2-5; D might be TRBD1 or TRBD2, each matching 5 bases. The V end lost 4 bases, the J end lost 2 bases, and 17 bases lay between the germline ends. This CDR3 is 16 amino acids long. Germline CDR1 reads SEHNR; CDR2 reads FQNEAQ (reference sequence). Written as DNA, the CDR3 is TGTGCCAGCAGCTCAAGTCCGGGACCCATTCAAGAGACCCAGTACTTC. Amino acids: CASSSSPGPIQETQYF.

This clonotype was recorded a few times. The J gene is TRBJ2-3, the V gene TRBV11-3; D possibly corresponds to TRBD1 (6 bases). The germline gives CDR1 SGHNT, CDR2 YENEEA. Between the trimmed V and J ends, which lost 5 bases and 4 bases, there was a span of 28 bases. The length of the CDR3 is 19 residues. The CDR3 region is CASSRSGPAGAFEADTQYF. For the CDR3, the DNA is TGTGCCAGCAGCCGATCCGGCCCGGCAGGGGCTTTTGAAGCAGATACGCAGTATTTT.

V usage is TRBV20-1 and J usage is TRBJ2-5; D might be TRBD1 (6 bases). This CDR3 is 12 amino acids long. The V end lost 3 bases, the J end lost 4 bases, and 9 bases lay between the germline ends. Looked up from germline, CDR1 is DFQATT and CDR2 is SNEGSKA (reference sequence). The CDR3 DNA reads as TGCAGTGCTAGTATCAGGGGAGAGACCCAGTACTTC. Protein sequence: CSASIRGETQYF.

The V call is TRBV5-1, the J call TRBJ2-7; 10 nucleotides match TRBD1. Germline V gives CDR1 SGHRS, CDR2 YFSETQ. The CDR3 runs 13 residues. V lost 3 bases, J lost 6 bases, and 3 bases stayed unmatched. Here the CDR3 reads CASSSDRGLEQYF. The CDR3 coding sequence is TGCGCCAGCAGCTCCGACAGGGGGCTCGAGCAGTACTTC.

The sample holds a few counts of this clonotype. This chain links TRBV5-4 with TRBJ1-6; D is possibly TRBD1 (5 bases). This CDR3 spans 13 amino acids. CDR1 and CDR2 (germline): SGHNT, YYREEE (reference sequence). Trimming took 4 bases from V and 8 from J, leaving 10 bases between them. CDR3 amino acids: CASSGGWDSPLHF. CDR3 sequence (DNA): TGTGCCAGCAGCGGGGGGTGGGATTCACCCCTCCACTTT.

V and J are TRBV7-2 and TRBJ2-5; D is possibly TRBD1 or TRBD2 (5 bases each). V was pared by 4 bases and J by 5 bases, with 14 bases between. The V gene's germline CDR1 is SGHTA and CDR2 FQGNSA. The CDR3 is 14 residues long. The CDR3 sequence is CASSSFRGRETQYF. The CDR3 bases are TGTGCCAGCAGCTCCTTCCGGGGCCGGGAGACCCAGTACTTC.

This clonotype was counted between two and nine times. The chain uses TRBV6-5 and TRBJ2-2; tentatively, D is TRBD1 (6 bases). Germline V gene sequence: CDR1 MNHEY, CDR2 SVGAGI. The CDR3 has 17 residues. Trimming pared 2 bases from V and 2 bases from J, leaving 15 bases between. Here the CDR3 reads CASSYRNPGHNTGELFF. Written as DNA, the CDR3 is TGTGCCAGCAGTTACCGGAATCCGGGACATAACACCGGGGAGCTGTTTTTT.

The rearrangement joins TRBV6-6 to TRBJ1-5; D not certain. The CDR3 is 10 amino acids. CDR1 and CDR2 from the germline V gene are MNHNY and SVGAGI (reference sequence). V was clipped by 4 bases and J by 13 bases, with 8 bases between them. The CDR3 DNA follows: TGTGCCAGCAGTTTTGGTTGGCAGCATTTT. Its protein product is CASSFGWQHF.

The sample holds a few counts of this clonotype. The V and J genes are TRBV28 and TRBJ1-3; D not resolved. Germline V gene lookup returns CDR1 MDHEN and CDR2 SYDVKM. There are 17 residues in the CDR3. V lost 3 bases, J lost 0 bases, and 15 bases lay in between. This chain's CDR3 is CASSLIGRARSGNTIYF. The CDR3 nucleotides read TGTGCCAGCAGTTTGATTGGGAGGGCCCGCTCTGGAAACACCATATATTTT.

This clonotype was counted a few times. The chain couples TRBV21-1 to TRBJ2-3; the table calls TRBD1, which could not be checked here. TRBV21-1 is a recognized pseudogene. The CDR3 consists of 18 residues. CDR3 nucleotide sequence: TGTGCCAGCAGCAAAGAGGGGAACAGGGGAGAGGCCACAGATACGCAGTATTTT. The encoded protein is CASSKEGNRGEATDTQYF.

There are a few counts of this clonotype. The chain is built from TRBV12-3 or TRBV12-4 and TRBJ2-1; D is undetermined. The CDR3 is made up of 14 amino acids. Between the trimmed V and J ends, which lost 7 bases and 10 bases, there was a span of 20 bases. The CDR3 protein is CASTTIGTPLEQFF. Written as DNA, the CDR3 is TGTGCCAGCACCACTATCGGTACTCCCCTGGAGCAGTTCTTC.

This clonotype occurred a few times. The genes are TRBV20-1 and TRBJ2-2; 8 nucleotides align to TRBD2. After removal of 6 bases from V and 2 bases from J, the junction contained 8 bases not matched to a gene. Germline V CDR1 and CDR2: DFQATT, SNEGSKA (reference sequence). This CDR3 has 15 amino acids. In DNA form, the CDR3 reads TGCAGTGCAACCCGGCGGGGGGCCAACACCGGGGAGCTGTTTTTT. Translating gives CSATRRGANTGELFF.

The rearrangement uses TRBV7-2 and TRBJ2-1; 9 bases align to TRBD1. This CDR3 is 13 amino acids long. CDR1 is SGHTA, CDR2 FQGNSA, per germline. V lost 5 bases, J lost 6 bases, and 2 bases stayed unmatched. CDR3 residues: CASSRQGVNEQFF. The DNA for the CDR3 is TGTGCCAGCAGCCGACAGGGGGTCAATGAGCAGTTCTTC.